The present T cell receptor beta chain was sequenced within a study of cytomegalovirus exposure and HLA in healthy donors. Concerning this clone: Its matching antigen is unknown.

The PCR used 60 Vbeta and 13 Jbeta primers. Produced via immunoSEQ multiplex PCR; TCRdb's table is partial and in-frame only. This table lists around 150,000 clones. Healthy people donating bone marrow made up the donors. Broader study findings: A later analysis associated about 18,000 TCR beta sequences with HLA alleles at a 0.05 false discovery rate. Some TCR beta chains (more than 150 of them) were listed as cytomegalovirus-associated. The later analysis indicated that the majority of CMV-associated TCR beta chains appeared HLA-restricted.

CDR3 length: 15 amino acids. V was pared by 5 bases and J by 5 bases, with 8 bases of the junction left unmatched. Germline loops: CDR1 MDHEN, CDR2 SYDVKM. The chain joins TRBV28 to TRBJ2-5; 10 bases are shared with TRBD1. The receptor's source is a woman aged 55-70 years in good health and CMV-seronegative. Sequenced sample: PBMCs. The CDR3 coding sequence is TGTGCCAGCAGTAGACAGGGGGCGGGTCGGGAGACCCAGTACTTC. Residues: CASSRQGAGRETQYF.